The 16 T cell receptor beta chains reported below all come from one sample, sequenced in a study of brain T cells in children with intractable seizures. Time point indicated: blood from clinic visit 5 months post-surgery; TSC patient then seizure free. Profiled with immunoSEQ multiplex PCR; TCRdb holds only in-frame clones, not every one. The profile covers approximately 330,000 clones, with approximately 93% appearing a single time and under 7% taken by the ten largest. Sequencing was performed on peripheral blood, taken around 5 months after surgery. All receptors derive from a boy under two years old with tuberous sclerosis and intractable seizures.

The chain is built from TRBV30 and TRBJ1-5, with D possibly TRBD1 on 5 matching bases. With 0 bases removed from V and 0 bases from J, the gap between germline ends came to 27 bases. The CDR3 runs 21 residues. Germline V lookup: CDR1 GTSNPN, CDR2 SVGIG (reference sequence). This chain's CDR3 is CAWSVRGWGTGQVHSNQPQHF. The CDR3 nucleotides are TGTGCCTGGAGTGTACGGGGTTGGGGGACGGGCCAGGTCCATAGCAATCAGCCCCAGCATTTT.

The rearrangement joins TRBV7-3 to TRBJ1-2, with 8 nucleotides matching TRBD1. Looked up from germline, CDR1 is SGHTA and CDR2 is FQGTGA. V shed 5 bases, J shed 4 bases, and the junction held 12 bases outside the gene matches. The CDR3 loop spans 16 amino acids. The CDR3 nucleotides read TGTGCCAGCAGCCTTACCCGGGCAGGGGGCACCTATGGCTACACCTTC. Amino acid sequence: CASSLTRAGGTYGYTF.

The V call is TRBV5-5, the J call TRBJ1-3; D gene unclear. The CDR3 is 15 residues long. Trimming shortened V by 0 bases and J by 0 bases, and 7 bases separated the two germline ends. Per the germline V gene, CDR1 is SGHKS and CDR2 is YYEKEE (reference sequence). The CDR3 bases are TGTGCCAGCAGCTTGGGGGGTTACTCTGGAAACACCATATATTTT. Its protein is CASSLGGYSGNTIYF.

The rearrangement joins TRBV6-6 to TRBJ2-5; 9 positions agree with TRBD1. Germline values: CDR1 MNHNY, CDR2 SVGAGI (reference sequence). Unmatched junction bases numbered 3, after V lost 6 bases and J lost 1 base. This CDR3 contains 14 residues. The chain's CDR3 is CASSRDRAQETQYF. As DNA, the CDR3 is TGTGCCAGCAGCAGGGACAGGGCCCAAGAGACCCAGTACTTC.

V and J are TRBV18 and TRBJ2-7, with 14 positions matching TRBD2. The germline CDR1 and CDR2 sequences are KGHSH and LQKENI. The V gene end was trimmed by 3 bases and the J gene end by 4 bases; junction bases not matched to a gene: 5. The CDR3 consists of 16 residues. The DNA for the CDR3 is TGTGCCAGCTCACCGGGGACTAGCGGGGGTACATACGAGCAGTACTTC. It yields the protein CASSPGTSGGTYEQYF.

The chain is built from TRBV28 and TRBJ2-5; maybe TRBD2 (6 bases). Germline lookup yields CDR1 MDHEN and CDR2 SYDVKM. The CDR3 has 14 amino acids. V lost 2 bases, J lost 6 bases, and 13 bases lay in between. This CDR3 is CASSLGGFGKTQYF. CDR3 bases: TGTGCCAGCAGTTTAGGAGGGTTTGGAAAGACCCAGTACTTC.

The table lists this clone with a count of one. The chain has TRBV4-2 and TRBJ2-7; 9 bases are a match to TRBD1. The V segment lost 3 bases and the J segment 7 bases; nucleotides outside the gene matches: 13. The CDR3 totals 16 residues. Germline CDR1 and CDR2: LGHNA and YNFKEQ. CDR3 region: CASSHAGTGNSREQYF. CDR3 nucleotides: TGTGCCAGCAGCCATGCCGGGACAGGGAATTCCAGGGAGCAGTACTTC.

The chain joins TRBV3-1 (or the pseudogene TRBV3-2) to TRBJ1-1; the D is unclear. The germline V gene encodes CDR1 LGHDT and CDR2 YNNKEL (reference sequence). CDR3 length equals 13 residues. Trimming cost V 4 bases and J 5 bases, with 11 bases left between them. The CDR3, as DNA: TGTGCCAGCAGCCGTCCTCCGGGAACTGAAGCTTTCTTT. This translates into CASSRPPGTEAFF.

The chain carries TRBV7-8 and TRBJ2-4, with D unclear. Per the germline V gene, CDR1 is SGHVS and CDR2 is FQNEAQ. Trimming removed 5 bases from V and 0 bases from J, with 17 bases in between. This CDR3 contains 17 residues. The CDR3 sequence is CASSGRRFPLAKNIQYF. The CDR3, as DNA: TGTGCCAGCAGCGGCCGGCGATTTCCCCTAGCCAAAAACATTCAGTACTTC.

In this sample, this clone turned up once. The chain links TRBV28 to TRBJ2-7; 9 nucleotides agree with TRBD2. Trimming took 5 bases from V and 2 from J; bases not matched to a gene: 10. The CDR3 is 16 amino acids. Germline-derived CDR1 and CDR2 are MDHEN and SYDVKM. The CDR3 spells CASSPLLVAGAYEQYF. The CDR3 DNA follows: TGTGCCAGCAGTCCCCTCTTAGTAGCGGGAGCCTACGAGCAGTACTTC.

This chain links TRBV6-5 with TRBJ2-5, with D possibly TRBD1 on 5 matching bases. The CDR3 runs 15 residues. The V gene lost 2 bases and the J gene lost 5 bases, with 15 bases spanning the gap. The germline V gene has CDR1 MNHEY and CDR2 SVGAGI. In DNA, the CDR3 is TGTGCCAGCAGTTACGTAAGGGGATCGGCGGAGACCCAGTACTTC. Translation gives CASSYVRGSAETQYF.

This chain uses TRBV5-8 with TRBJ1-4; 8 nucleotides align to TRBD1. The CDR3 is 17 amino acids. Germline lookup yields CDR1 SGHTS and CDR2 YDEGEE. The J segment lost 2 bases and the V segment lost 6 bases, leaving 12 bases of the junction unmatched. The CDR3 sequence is CASTFRAGGFTNEKLFF. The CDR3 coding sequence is TGTGCCAGCACCTTCAGGGCAGGGGGCTTTACTAATGAAAAACTGTTTTTT.

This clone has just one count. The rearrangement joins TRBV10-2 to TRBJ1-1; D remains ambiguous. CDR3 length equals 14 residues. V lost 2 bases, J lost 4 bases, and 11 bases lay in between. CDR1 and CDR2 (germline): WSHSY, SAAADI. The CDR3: CASSEGVYGTEAFF. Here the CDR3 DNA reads TGCGCCAGCAGTGAGGGGGTATACGGCACTGAAGCTTTCTTT.

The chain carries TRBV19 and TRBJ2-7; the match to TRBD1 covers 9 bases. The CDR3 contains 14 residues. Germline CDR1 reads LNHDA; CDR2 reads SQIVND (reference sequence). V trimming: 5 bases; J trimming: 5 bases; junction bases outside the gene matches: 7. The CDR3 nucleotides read TGTGCCAGTAGTCAACAGGGGGCGCTCAACGAGCAGTACTTC. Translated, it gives CASSQQGALNEQYF.

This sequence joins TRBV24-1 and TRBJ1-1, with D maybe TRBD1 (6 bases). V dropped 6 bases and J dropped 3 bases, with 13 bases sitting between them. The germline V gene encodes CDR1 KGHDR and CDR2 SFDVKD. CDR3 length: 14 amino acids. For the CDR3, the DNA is TGTGCCACCAGTAGCCAGGGGACGGACACTGAAGCTTTCTTT. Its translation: CATSSQGTDTEAFF.

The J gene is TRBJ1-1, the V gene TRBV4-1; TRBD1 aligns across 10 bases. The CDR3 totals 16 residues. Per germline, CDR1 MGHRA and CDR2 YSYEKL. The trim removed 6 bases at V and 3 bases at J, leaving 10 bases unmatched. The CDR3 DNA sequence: TGCGCCAGCAGAGGAAGGACAGGGGGGTTCTACACTGAAGCTTTCTTT. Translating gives CASRGRTGGFYTEAFF.